Listed below are T cell receptor beta chains from one sample, sequenced in a study of shared clonotypes between healthy human individuals. Produced via immunoSEQ multiplex PCR; TCRdb's table is partial and in-frame only. Of roughly 2,500,000 clones in the sample, 93% were seen once. Sequencing was performed on naive CD4+ T cells from PBMCs. All receptors come from a man younger than 30 in good health. Some clones in this sample may be carry-over from other donors' samples. CDR3s include the opening cysteine and the closing phenylalanine or tryptophan. A D gene is named only where the DNA matches it firmly. Clone sizes are given selectively: once, few, many, or a class where the clone is expanded.

J gene: TRBJ2-7
D gene: TRBD2
V gene: TRBV28
clone size: NA
CDR3 DNA: TGTGCCAGCAGTTCCCACCCTGGACTAGCGGGAGGCGAGCAGTACTTC
CDR3 protein: CASSSHPGLAGGEQYF

J gene: TRBJ2-7
D gene: NA
V gene: TRBV30
clone size: NA
CDR3 DNA: TGTGCCTGGAGTGTAAACGCCGAGCAGTACTTC
CDR3 protein: CAWSVNAEQYF

J gene: TRBJ2-2
D gene: TRBD1
V gene: TRBV6-1
clone size: NA
CDR3 DNA: TGTGCCGGTAGGACAGGGGGGAGCGGGGAGCTGTTTTTT
CDR3 protein: CAGRTGGSGELFF

J gene: TRBJ2-1
D gene: TRBD1
V gene: TRBV12-5
clone size: NA
CDR3 DNA: TGTGCTAGTGGTTTGGCCGACCCCAGGGGGCGAGGCTCCTACAATGAGCAGTTCTTC
CDR3 protein: CASGLADPRGRGSYNEQFF

J gene: TRBJ1-3
D gene: NA
V gene: TRBV7-6
clone size: NA
CDR3 DNA: TGTGCCAGCAGCTTAGCGCTCGGGGCCTCTGGAAACACCATATATTTT
CDR3 protein: CASSLALGASGNTIYF

J gene: TRBJ1-5
D gene: NA
V gene: TRBV29-1
clone size: NA
CDR3 DNA: TGCAGCGTCGCCGACAGACGCAATCAGCCCCAGCATTTT
CDR3 protein: CSVADRRNQPQHF

J gene: TRBJ2-5
D gene: NA
V gene: TRBV14
clone size: NA
CDR3 DNA: TGTGCCAGCAGCCAATTAAAGGGCAGTCGTGAGACCCAGTACTTC
CDR3 protein: CASSQLKGSRETQYF

J gene: TRBJ1-4
D gene: NA
V gene: TRBV4-3
clone size: NA
CDR3 DNA: TGCGCCAGCAGCCCCAGTGCAACTAATGAAAAACTGTTTTTT
CDR3 protein: CASSPSATNEKLFF

J gene: TRBJ1-3
D gene: NA
V gene: TRBV28
clone size: NA
CDR3 DNA: TGTGCCAGCAGTTTCGTAAGACAGACCTCTGGAAACACCATATATTTT
CDR3 protein: CASSFVRQTSGNTIYF

J gene: TRBJ1-5
D gene: NA
V gene: TRBV28
clone size: NA
CDR3 DNA: TGTGCCAGCAGCCTGGGGCTTGGGCCCCAGCATTTT
CDR3 protein: CASSLGLGPQHF

J gene: TRBJ2-2
D gene: NA
V gene: TRBV30
clone size: NA
CDR3 DNA: TGTGCCTGGAGTGTGAATAGTGCCGGGGAGCTGTTTTTT
CDR3 protein: CAWSVNSAGELFF

J gene: TRBJ1-2
D gene: TRBD1
V gene: TRBV7-9
clone size: NA
CDR3 DNA: TGTGCCAGCAGCTTGACAGGGTATGGCTACACCTTC
CDR3 protein: CASSLTGYGYTF

J gene: TRBJ2-3
D gene: NA
V gene: TRBV7-9
clone size: NA
CDR3 DNA: TGTGCCAGCAGCCAAGGGACCCGCACGCAGTATTTT
CDR3 protein: CASSQGTRTQYF

J gene: TRBJ1-2
D gene: NA
V gene: TRBV4-1
clone size: once
CDR3 DNA: TGCGCCAGCAGCCAAGTAGGCGGGGCGGGTGGCTACACCTTC
CDR3 protein: CASSQVGGAGGYTF

J gene: TRBJ2-1
D gene: TRBD1
V gene: TRBV5-1
clone size: NA
CDR3 DNA: TGCGCCAGCAGCTCGCGGACAGGGGGCAATGAGCAGTTCTTC
CDR3 protein: CASSSRTGGNEQFF

J gene: TRBJ1-2
D gene: NA
V gene: TRBV15
clone size: NA
CDR3 DNA: TGTGCCACCAGCAGAGATCATCAGACAGGAGAGCTCTATGGCTACACCTTC
CDR3 protein: CATSRDHQTGELYGYTF

J gene: TRBJ1-4
D gene: NA
V gene: TRBV18
clone size: NA
CDR3 DNA: TGTGCCAGCTCACCACCGACTGGGGCTCCTAATGAAAAACTGTTTTTT
CDR3 protein: CASSPPTGAPNEKLFF

J gene: TRBJ2-7
D gene: TRBD1
V gene: TRBV9
clone size: once
CDR3 DNA: TGTGCCAGCAGCATCGGGACAGGGGGACCCTACGAGCAGTACTTC
CDR3 protein: CASSIGTGGPYEQYF

J gene: TRBJ2-7
D gene: NA
V gene: TRBV6-6
clone size: once
CDR3 DNA: TGTGCCAGCAGTTACGGGGTGCCGGAGGTCTACGAGCAGTACTTC
CDR3 protein: CASSYGVPEVYEQYF

J gene: TRBJ1-1
D gene: NA
V gene: TRBV28
clone size: NA
CDR3 DNA: TGTGCCAGCAGTTCTCAAGGGGTGGGCCCGACTGAAGCTTTCTTT
CDR3 protein: CASSSQGVGPTEAFF

J gene: TRBJ1-3
D gene: NA
V gene: TRBV11-2
clone size: NA
CDR3 DNA: TGTGCCAGCAGCTTGTACGGGGTTGGAAACACCATATATTTT
CDR3 protein: CASSLYGVGNTIYF

J gene: TRBJ2-2
D gene: NA
V gene: TRBV7-9
clone size: NA
CDR3 DNA: TGTGCCAGCAGCCTGGACTTCTCGAACACCGGGGAGCTGTTTTTT
CDR3 protein: CASSLDFSNTGELFF

J gene: TRBJ1-2
D gene: TRBD1
V gene: TRBV27
clone size: NA
CDR3 DNA: TGTGCCAGCAGGTCCCAGGGACAGAGCCCTTATGGCTACACCTTC
CDR3 protein: CASRSQGQSPYGYTF

J gene: TRBJ2-2
D gene: NA
V gene: TRBV7-2
clone size: NA
CDR3 DNA: TGTGCCAGCAGCTTAGAGGGCCAAACCGGGGAGCTGTTTTTT
CDR3 protein: CASSLEGQTGELFF

J gene: TRBJ1-2
D gene: NA
V gene: TRBV2
clone size: NA
CDR3 DNA: TGTGCCAGCAGTTCGGAAGCAAACTATGGCTACACCTTC
CDR3 protein: CASSSEANYGYTF

J gene: TRBJ2-1
D gene: NA
V gene: TRBV28
clone size: NA
CDR3 DNA: TGTGCCAGCAGCCGCCCAGGGAGCTCCTACAATGAGCAGTTCTTC
CDR3 protein: CASSRPGSSYNEQFF

J gene: TRBJ2-7
D gene: NA
V gene: TRBV5-4
clone size: NA
CDR3 DNA: TGTGCCAGCAGCTCCCAATACGAGCAGTACTTC
CDR3 protein: CASSSQYEQYF

J gene: TRBJ1-2
D gene: NA
V gene: TRBV4-1
clone size: once
CDR3 DNA: TGCGCCAGCAGCCAAGGCTCCCGACCGGGACCGGGGGGCTATGGCTACACCTTC
CDR3 protein: CASSQGSRPGPGGYGYTF

J gene: TRBJ2-7
D gene: NA
V gene: TRBV7-9
clone size: few
CDR3 DNA: TGTGCCAGCAGCTTAAAGCGGCAGGACGAGCAGTACTTC
CDR3 protein: CASSLKRQDEQYF

J gene: TRBJ2-7
D gene: TRBD1
V gene: TRBV4-2
clone size: NA
CDR3 DNA: TGTGCCAGCAGCCAATATATAGGGGGCCAGGGAGAATACGAGCAGTACTTC
CDR3 protein: CASSQYIGGQGEYEQYF

J gene: TRBJ1-2
D gene: TRBD1
V gene: TRBV5-4
clone size: NA
CDR3 DNA: TGTGCCAGCAGCCTATCTTTGGGACAGGGAAATGGCTACACCTTC
CDR3 protein: CASSLSLGQGNGYTF

J gene: TRBJ1-2
D gene: NA
V gene: TRBV28
clone size: NA
CDR3 DNA: TGTGCCAGCAGTTTACCCGGACCGACAGCGAGCTATGGCTACACCTTC
CDR3 protein: CASSLPGPTASYGYTF

J gene: TRBJ2-3
D gene: TRBD1
V gene: TRBV28
clone size: NA
CDR3 DNA: TGTGCCAGCAGTTCCCCCGGGGACAGCACTAGCACAGATACGCAGTATTTT
CDR3 protein: CASSSPGDSTSTDTQYF

J gene: TRBJ1-5
D gene: TRBD1
V gene: TRBV28
clone size: NA
CDR3 DNA: TGTGCCAGCAGTCCTCCCCGGACAGGGCTCTTGCAGCCCCAGCATTTT
CDR3 protein: CASSPPRTGLLQPQHF

J gene: TRBJ2-7
D gene: TRBD1
V gene: TRBV29-1
clone size: NA
CDR3 DNA: TGCAGCGTTGAAGGCCGGACAGGGAACGAGCAGTACTTC
CDR3 protein: CSVEGRTGNEQYF

J gene: TRBJ1-4
D gene: NA
V gene: TRBV5-1
clone size: NA
CDR3 DNA: TGCGCCAGCAGCTTACAAGCAACTAATGAAAAACTGTTTTTT
CDR3 protein: CASSLQATNEKLFF

J gene: TRBJ2-2
D gene: TRBD2
V gene: TRBV9
clone size: NA
CDR3 DNA: TGTGCCAGCAGCGTACAGGGACTAGCAGCGAACACCGGGGAGCTGTTTTTT
CDR3 protein: CASSVQGLAANTGELFF

J gene: TRBJ2-3
D gene: TRBD1
V gene: TRBV6-4
clone size: NA
CDR3 DNA: TGTGCCAGCAGTTCCGACAGGGCCGCAGATACGCAGTATTTT
CDR3 protein: CASSSDRAADTQYF

J gene: TRBJ1-5
D gene: NA
V gene: TRBV6-1
clone size: NA
CDR3 DNA: TGTGCCAGCAGGGGGACGGTCAGTCAGCCCCAGCATTTT
CDR3 protein: CASRGTVSQPQHF

J gene: TRBJ2-3
D gene: NA
V gene: TRBV5-1
clone size: NA
CDR3 DNA: TGCGCCAGCAGCTTGGGACCCACAGATACGCAGTATTTT
CDR3 protein: CASSLGPTDTQYF

J gene: TRBJ1-6
D gene: NA
V gene: TRBV4-2
clone size: once
CDR3 DNA: TGTGCCAGCAGAGAAGGACAGCATAATTCACCCCTCCACTTT
CDR3 protein: CASREGQHNSPLHF